Listed below are T cell receptor beta chains from one sample, sequenced in a study of HIV-infected children after antiretroviral therapy interruption. TCRdb reanalysed the 3' RACE reads using MiXCR and keeps one entry per CDR3 protein. This sample carries more than 35,000 distinct CDR3 sequences, around 7% of them seen once, and the ten largest clones take more than 0.75%. The sequencing here drew on CD45RA+ CD4+ T cells from PBMCs, pooled from several time points, taken from a donor given antiretroviral therapy, either interrupted or continuous. Receptors originate from a pool of human donors with HIV. The CDR3 runs from the conserved cysteine through the conserved F or W. The listing skips clone size in some rows; elsewhere it reads once, few, many or a size class.

v_call: TRBV4-3; j_call: TRBJ1-1; clone_size: many; cdr3_aa: CASSQEVRGVGTEAFF
v_call: TRBV28; j_call: TRBJ2-1; clone_size: many; cdr3_aa: CASSPRSGPQRNEQFF
v_call: TRBV7-6; j_call: TRBJ2-7; clone_size: many; cdr3_aa: CASSAGQGIYEQYF
v_call: TRBV7-2; j_call: TRBJ1-3; clone_size: many; cdr3_aa: CASSSLTGAGNTIYF
v_call: TRBV14; j_call: TRBJ2-1; clone_size: many; cdr3_aa: CASSPRPGYNEQFF
v_call: TRBV4-3; j_call: TRBJ1-4; clone_size: many; cdr3_aa: CASSQGPSPNEKLFF
v_call: TRBV13; j_call: TRBJ2-4; clone_size: many; cdr3_aa: CASSLPASQNTLYF
v_call: TRBV12-3/TRBV12-4; j_call: TRBJ2-3; clone_size: many; cdr3_aa: CASSWTGTGAETLYF
v_call: TRBV9; j_call: TRBJ2-2; clone_size: many; cdr3_aa: CASSVAPGLDNTGELFF
v_call: TRBV4-1; j_call: TRBJ2-1; clone_size: many; cdr3_aa: CASSHEKLAGGNEQFF
v_call: TRBV15; j_call: TRBJ2-7; clone_size: medium-sized; cdr3_aa: CASSRVGQGNEQYF
v_call: TRBV9; j_call: TRBJ2-3; clone_size: -; cdr3_aa: CASSVGSSPRTDTQYF
v_call: TRBV20-1; j_call: TRBJ2-1; clone_size: many; cdr3_aa: CSAGQGYYNEQFF
v_call: TRBV4-3; j_call: TRBJ1-1; clone_size: many; cdr3_aa: CASSHNKGHTEAFF
v_call: TRBV6-6; j_call: TRBJ2-3; clone_size: many; cdr3_aa: CASSDRGIAETLYF
v_call: TRBV19; j_call: TRBJ2-5; clone_size: many; cdr3_aa: CASSIRLGGEDTQYF
v_call: TRBV20-1; j_call: TRBJ1-5; clone_size: many; cdr3_aa: CSALLSREQPQHF
v_call: TRBV7-9; j_call: TRBJ2-1; clone_size: -; cdr3_aa: CASSLLAGAIYNEQFF
v_call: TRBV12-3/TRBV12-4; j_call: TRBJ1-1; clone_size: many; cdr3_aa: CASGSVNTEAFF